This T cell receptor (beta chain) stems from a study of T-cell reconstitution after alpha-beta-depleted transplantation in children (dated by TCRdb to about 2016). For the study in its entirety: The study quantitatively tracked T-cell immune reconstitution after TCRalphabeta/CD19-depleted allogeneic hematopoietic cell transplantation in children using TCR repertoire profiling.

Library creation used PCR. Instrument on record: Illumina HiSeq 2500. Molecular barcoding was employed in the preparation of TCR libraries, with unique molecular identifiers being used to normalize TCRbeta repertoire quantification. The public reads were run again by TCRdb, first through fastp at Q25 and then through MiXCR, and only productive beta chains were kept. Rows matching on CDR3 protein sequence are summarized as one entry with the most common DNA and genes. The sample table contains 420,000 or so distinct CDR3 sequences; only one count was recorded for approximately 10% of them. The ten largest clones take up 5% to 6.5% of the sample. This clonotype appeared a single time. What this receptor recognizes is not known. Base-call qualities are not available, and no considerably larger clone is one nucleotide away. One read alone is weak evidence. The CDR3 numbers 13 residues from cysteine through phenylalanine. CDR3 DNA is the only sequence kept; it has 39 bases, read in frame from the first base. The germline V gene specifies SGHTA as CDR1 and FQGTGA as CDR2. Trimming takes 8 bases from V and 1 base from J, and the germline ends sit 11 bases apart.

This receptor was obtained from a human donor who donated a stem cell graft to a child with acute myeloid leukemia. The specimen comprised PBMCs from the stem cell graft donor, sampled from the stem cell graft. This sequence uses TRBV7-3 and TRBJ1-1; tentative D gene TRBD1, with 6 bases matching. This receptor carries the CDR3 CASGSGANTEAFF. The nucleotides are TGTGCCAGCGGCTCAGGGGCGAACACTGAAGCTTTCTTT.